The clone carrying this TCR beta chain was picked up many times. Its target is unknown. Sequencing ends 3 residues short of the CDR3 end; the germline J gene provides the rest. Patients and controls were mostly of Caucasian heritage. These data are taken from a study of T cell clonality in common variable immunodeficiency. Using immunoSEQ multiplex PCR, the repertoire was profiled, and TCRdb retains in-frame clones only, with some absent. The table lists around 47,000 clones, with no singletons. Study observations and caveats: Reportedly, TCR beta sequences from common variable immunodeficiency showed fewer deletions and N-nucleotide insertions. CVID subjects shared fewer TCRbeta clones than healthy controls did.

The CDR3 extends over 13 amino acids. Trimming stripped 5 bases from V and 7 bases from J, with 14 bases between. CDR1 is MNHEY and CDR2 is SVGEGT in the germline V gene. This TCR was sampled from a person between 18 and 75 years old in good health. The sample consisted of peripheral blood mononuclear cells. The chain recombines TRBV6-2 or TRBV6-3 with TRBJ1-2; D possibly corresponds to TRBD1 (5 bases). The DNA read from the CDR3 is TGTGCCAGCAGTACGGAGGGGAAAAGTGGC. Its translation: CASSTEGKSG. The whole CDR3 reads CASSTEGKSGYTF.